A selection of T cell receptor beta chains follows, all from one sample in a study of vaccination and CD4 T cells after COVID-19. Their antigen targets remain unknown. TCRdb re-derived calls from the PCR reads in MiXCR, one entry per CDR3 protein. The data contain about 10,000 distinct CDR3 sequences, 46% of them singletons. The sequenced sample consisted of CD4+ T cells from blood, cultured in vitro. The source is a human donor who had recovered from COVID-19. CDR3s include the opening cysteine and the closing phenylalanine or tryptophan. The D gene is left open where the match is weak. Size is omitted from some rows. Given values are once, few, many or a class for expanded clones.

j_call: TRBJ1-6
d_call: TRBD1
clone_size: -
v_call: TRBV19
cdr3_nt: TGTGCCAGTAGTACCCGACAGGGAGGAAGCAATTCACCCCTCCACTTT
cdr3_aa: CASSTRQGGSNSPLHF

j_call: TRBJ1-1
d_call: -
clone_size: -
v_call: TRBV6-5
cdr3_nt: TGTGCCAGCAGTTACGAGGTTTGGGCTGAGGCTTTCTTT
cdr3_aa: CASSYEVWAEAFF

j_call: TRBJ1-1
d_call: -
clone_size: -
v_call: TRBV7-9
cdr3_nt: TGTGCCAGCAGCTTGGAACTGGGGGCAACCCAAGCTTTCTTT
cdr3_aa: CASSLELGATQAFF

j_call: TRBJ1-6
d_call: -
clone_size: few
v_call: TRBV6-5
cdr3_nt: TGTGCCAGCAGTTACTCGAAACAGACTAATTCACCCCTCCACTTT
cdr3_aa: CASSYSKQTNSPLHF

j_call: TRBJ1-1
d_call: -
clone_size: -
v_call: TRBV6-1
cdr3_nt: TGTGCCAGCAGTGGGGGTTTCGGGGAAGCTTTCTTT
cdr3_aa: CASSGGFGEAFF

j_call: TRBJ1-3
d_call: TRBD1
clone_size: -
v_call: TRBV10-3
cdr3_nt: TGTGCCATCAGTGGGACAGGGGCTGGAAACACCATATATTTT
cdr3_aa: CAISGTGAGNTIYF

j_call: TRBJ1-1
d_call: -
clone_size: few
v_call: TRBV12-3/TRBV12-4
cdr3_nt: TGTGCCAGCAGCCGTCTGGGTCTGACCTTATACACTGAAGCTTTCTTT
cdr3_aa: CASSRLGLTLYTEAFF

j_call: TRBJ1-4
d_call: -
clone_size: -
v_call: TRBV7-9
cdr3_nt: TGTGCCAGCAGCTTATTTTTTCGGGTGGACGATGAAAAACTGTTTTTT
cdr3_aa: CASSLFFRVDDEKLFF

j_call: TRBJ1-2
d_call: TRBD1
clone_size: -
v_call: TRBV20-1
cdr3_nt: TGCAGTGCTAGAGCAGGGGGTCGGTATGGCTACACCTTC
cdr3_aa: CSARAGGRYGYTF

j_call: TRBJ1-3
d_call: -
clone_size: -
v_call: TRBV12-3/TRBV12-4
cdr3_nt: TGTGCCAGCAGTTCAACCCGCGCGGCCTCTGGAAACACCATATATTTT
cdr3_aa: CASSSTRAASGNTIYF

j_call: TRBJ2-1
d_call: TRBD1
clone_size: -
v_call: TRBV12-3/TRBV12-4
cdr3_nt: TGTGCCAGCAGTTTAGCCACGACAGGGATCAATGAGCAGTTCTTC
cdr3_aa: CASSLATTGINEQFF

j_call: TRBJ2-7
d_call: TRBD2
clone_size: -
v_call: TRBV12-3/TRBV12-4
cdr3_nt: TGTGCCAGCAGTTTCGGCGGGGGGGTTAAGGAGCAGTACTTC
cdr3_aa: CASSFGGGVKEQYF

j_call: TRBJ1-3
d_call: -
clone_size: -
v_call: TRBV30
cdr3_nt: TGTGCCTGGAGTCAGGGCGGCCAGGGAAACACCATATATTTT
cdr3_aa: CAWSQGGQGNTIYF

j_call: TRBJ1-3
d_call: -
clone_size: few
v_call: TRBV11-2
cdr3_nt: TGTGCCAGCAGGTCCGGGGACACCCGCTCTGGAAACACCATATATTTT
cdr3_aa: CASRSGDTRSGNTIYF

j_call: TRBJ1-4
d_call: -
clone_size: -
v_call: TRBV6-1
cdr3_nt: TGTGCCAGCAGTGATCGGGGGCTCCTAAATGAAAAACTGTTTTTT
cdr3_aa: CASSDRGLLNEKLFF

j_call: TRBJ1-1
d_call: -
clone_size: few
v_call: TRBV20-1
cdr3_nt: TGCAGTGCTAGCGGGCAGGGGATTATGGACACTGAAGCTTTCTTT
cdr3_aa: CSASGQGIMDTEAFF

j_call: TRBJ2-3
d_call: TRBD1
clone_size: -
v_call: TRBV12-5
cdr3_nt: TGTGCTAGTGGTCTCTACAGGGGGCTAGATACGCAGTATTTT
cdr3_aa: CASGLYRGLDTQYF

j_call: TRBJ2-3
d_call: -
clone_size: few
v_call: TRBV2
cdr3_nt: TGTGCCAGCAGTGAAGCCCAGGGGGGGACAGATACGCAGTATTTT
cdr3_aa: CASSEAQGGTDTQYF

j_call: TRBJ2-7
d_call: TRBD1
clone_size: -
v_call: TRBV27
cdr3_nt: TGTGCCAGCACCCCGGACAGGGGAGTCTCCGAGCAGTACTTC
cdr3_aa: CASTPDRGVSEQYF

j_call: TRBJ1-6
d_call: -
clone_size: -
v_call: TRBV7-8
cdr3_nt: TGTGCCAGCAGCTTAGCCAGGGTTGGGAGTCCACCCCTCCACTTT
cdr3_aa: CASSLARVGSPPLHF

j_call: TRBJ2-2
d_call: -
clone_size: few
v_call: TRBV11-3
cdr3_nt: TGTGCCAGCAGCTTTTTGACCCGGGGTGGGACCGGGGAGCTGTTTTTT
cdr3_aa: CASSFLTRGGTGELFF

j_call: TRBJ1-3
d_call: TRBD1
clone_size: -
v_call: TRBV7-9
cdr3_nt: TGTGCCAGCCGCGGGACAGCCTCTGGAAACACCATATATTTT
cdr3_aa: CASRGTASGNTIYF

j_call: TRBJ1-2
d_call: -
clone_size: -
v_call: TRBV11-3
cdr3_nt: TGTGCCAGCAGCCCCTCGGCGGGGAACTATGGCTACACCTTC
cdr3_aa: CASSPSAGNYGYTF

j_call: TRBJ1-3
d_call: -
clone_size: -
v_call: TRBV29-1
cdr3_nt: TGCAGCGTTGCCTCCTCTGGAAACACCATATATTTT
cdr3_aa: CSVASSGNTIYF